These 32 T cell receptor beta chains came from one sample sequenced in a study of blood T cell repertoires in COVID-19. This table comes from immunoSEQ multiplex PCR, and its TCRdb copy is limited to in-frame clones, with some not included. The table shows more than 300,000 clones, with over 70% occurring only once. What was sequenced was peripheral blood. These receptors all stem from a woman between 45 and 60 years old with COVID-19, enrolled during active disease.

The chain is built from TRBV3-1 (or the pseudogene TRBV3-2) and TRBJ1-1, with a possible D match to TRBD1 (5 bases). The CDR3 covers 16 residues. CDR1 is LGHDT and CDR2 is YNNKEL in the germline V gene (reference sequence). V lost 4 bases and J 1 base, leaving 16 bases between the germline ends. Here the CDR3 DNA reads TGTGCCAGCAGCCCCCGCTTCAGGGTCGAGAACACTGAAGCTTTCTTT. This sequence encodes CASSPRFRVENTEAFF.

This rearrangement joins TRBV18 to TRBJ1-2; 10 nucleotides align to TRBD1. Looked up from germline, CDR1 is KGHSH and CDR2 is LQKENI. This CDR3 contains 15 residues. J lost 3 bases, V lost 8 bases, and 9 bases had no gene match. In DNA, the CDR3 is TGTGCCAGCGCCTCGATGACAGGGGGCGACTATGGCTACACCTTC. Its translation: CASASMTGGDYGYTF.

This clone appeared once. This sequence joins TRBV7-8 and TRBJ1-1; no definite D call. The V gene lost 2 bases and the J gene lost 5 bases, with 12 bases spanning the gap. The CDR3 has 14 amino acids. The germline V gene has CDR1 SGHVS and CDR2 FQNEAQ. The CDR3 region has the DNA TGTGCCAGCAGCTTATGGCAGGAAGGTACTGAAGCTTTCTTT. It translates to CASSLWQEGTEAFF.

This clone was observed a few times. The chain's CDR3 is CASSLPSGGSVSGELFF. CDR3 coding DNA: TGTGCCAGCAGCTTACCGTCGGGCGGGAGCGTGTCCGGGGAGCTGTTTTTT. V and J are TRBV7-8 and TRBJ2-2; the match to TRBD2 covers 7 bases. Unmatched junction bases numbered 12, after V lost 2 bases and J lost 6 bases. The CDR3 consists of 17 residues. The germline V gene encodes CDR1 SGHVS and CDR2 FQNEAQ.

The V and J genes are TRBV19 and TRBJ1-1; 9 bases match TRBD1. The germline gives CDR1 LNHDA, CDR2 SQIVND (reference sequence). This CDR3 has 15 amino acids. V was pared by 0 bases and J by 10 bases, with 9 bases of the junction left unmatched. The CDR3 DNA is TGTGCCAGTAGTATAGACTTGGGACAGGGAATCCCAGCTTTCTTT. Residues: CASSIDLGQGIPAFF.

This sequence joins TRBV29-1 and TRBJ2-3; the match to TRBD2 covers 7 bases. Per germline, CDR1 SQVTM and CDR2 ANQGSEA. J was trimmed by 1 base and V by 4 bases; bases with no gene match: 17. The CDR3 runs to 18 residues. The CDR3 loop reads CSVVSSGNVNWGTDTQYF. Here the CDR3 DNA reads TGCAGCGTTGTATCCAGCGGGAATGTTAATTGGGGCACAGATACGCAGTATTTT.

The CDR3 bases are TGTGCCAGCAGTGACTCGTCGAGGACAGGTATAGGCGGCTACACCTTC. It codes for CASSDSSRTGIGGYTF. The chain uses TRBV6-4 and TRBJ1-2; the match to TRBD1 covers 7 bases. CDR3 length: 16 amino acids. V shed 0 bases, J shed 8 bases, and the junction held 12 bases outside the gene matches. CDR1 and CDR2 (germline): MRHNA, SNTAGT.

V usage is TRBV19 and J usage is TRBJ2-6, with 9 bases fitting TRBD1. Germline lookup yields CDR1 LNHDA and CDR2 SQIVND (reference sequence). This CDR3 contains 15 residues. Losses at the gene ends were 6 bases for V and 2 bases for J; bases not matched to a gene: 2. CDR3 sequence: CASRTGGAGANVLTF. The CDR3 nucleotides are TGTGCCAGTAGAACAGGGGGCGCTGGGGCCAACGTCCTGACTTTC.

The chain couples TRBV2 to TRBJ2-1; 10 bases are a match to TRBD2. Germline assignment: CDR1 SNHLY and CDR2 FYNNEI. V lost 3 bases to trimming and J lost 7 bases; unmatched junction nucleotides: 6. CDR3 length: 15 residues. CDR3 sequence: CASSDWSGRANEQFF. The CDR3 region has the DNA TGTGCCAGCAGTGACTGGAGCGGGAGGGCTAATGAGCAGTTCTTC.

This chain joins TRBV11-2 and TRBJ1-1; tentative D call: TRBD1 (6 bases). Per germline, CDR1 SGHAT and CDR2 FQNNGV. V lost 11 bases and J 2 bases, leaving 15 bases between the germline ends. The CDR3 spans 13 residues. Here the CDR3 reads CALAGAPNTEAFF. The CDR3 region has the DNA TGTGCCTTAGCAGGGGCACCCAACACTGAAGCTTTCTTT.

This chain links TRBV7-2 with TRBJ2-7; D remains unclear. With 0 bases removed from V and 3 bases from J, the gap between germline ends came to 3 bases. The CDR3 totals 12 residues. Germline values: CDR1 SGHTA, CDR2 FQGNSA. CDR3 coding DNA: TGTGCCAGCAGCTTAGCCCTCTACGAGCAGTACTTC. This gives the protein CASSLALYEQYF.

This clone was detected only once. The chain has TRBV5-8 and TRBJ2-3, with D possibly being TRBD1 (6 bases). The ends were cut back, 1 base at V and 0 bases at J, with 9 bases in the middle. Looked up from germline, CDR1 is SGHTS and CDR2 is YDEGEE. The CDR3 is 15 residues long. The CDR3, as DNA: TGTGCCAGCAGCTTGTCCAGGGGTAGCACAGATACGCAGTATTTT. Translation: CASSLSRGSTDTQYF.

The chain has TRBV7-2 and TRBJ2-7; 14 bases fit TRBD2. This CDR3 is built from 17 residues. CDR1 and CDR2 from the germline V gene are SGHTA and FQGNSA. Trimming at V came to 1 base and at J to 6 bases, leaving 8 bases not matched to a gene. CDR3 bases: TGTGCCAGCAGCTTAGTACCGGGACTAGCGGGAGTCACCGAGCAGTACTTC. Translating it yields CASSLVPGLAGVTEQYF.

This chain uses TRBV29-1 with TRBJ1-5; weak D call: TRBD1 (6 bases). Germline values: CDR1 SQVTM, CDR2 ANQGSEA. The CDR3 has 12 amino acids. V lost 6 bases and J lost 4, with 10 bases in between. CDR3 protein: CSVLQGNQPQHF. The CDR3 DNA sequence: TGCAGCGTCTTACAGGGAAATCAGCCCCAGCATTTT. The whole variable domain, remainder taken from reference TRBV29-1 and TRBJ1-5, is SAVISQKPSRDICQRGTSLTIQCQVDSQVTMMFWYRQQPGQSLTLIATANQGSEATYESGFVIDKFPISRPNLTFSTLTVSNMSPEDSSIYLCSVLQGNQPQHFGDGTRLSIL.

V and J are TRBV2 and TRBJ2-7, with 8 bases matching TRBD1. This CDR3 is 15 amino acids long. Germline V gene lookup returns CDR1 SNHLY and CDR2 FYNNEI. The J segment lost 13 bases and the V segment lost 5 bases, leaving 19 bases of the junction unmatched. The CDR3 nucleotides are TGTGCCAGCAGTTACGGGACCCCTTCTACAGGGGGATTTTACTTC. Amino acid sequence: CASSYGTPSTGGFYF.

This CDR3 reads CASSPGPSGSDKQYF. Written as DNA, the CDR3 is TGTGCCAGCAGTCCCGGGCCTAGCGGGAGCGATAAGCAGTACTTC. The V call is TRBV6-6, the J call TRBJ2-7, with 10 nucleotides matching TRBD2. Trimming cost V 5 bases and J 8 bases; bases outside gene matches: 12. Germline CDR1 is MNHNY and CDR2 is SVGAGI (reference sequence). This CDR3 is built from 15 residues.

In this sample, this clone turned up once. CDR3 amino acids: CASSRDRQETQYF. CDR3 nucleotide sequence: TGTGCCAGCAGCCGGGACAGGCAAGAGACCCAGTACTTC. The chain joins TRBV7-8 to TRBJ2-5; 8 nucleotides line up with TRBD1. After removal of 5 bases from V and 2 bases from J, the junction contained 1 base not matched to a gene. Germline-derived CDR1 and CDR2 are SGHVS and FQNEAQ. The CDR3 totals 13 residues.

The chain couples TRBV5-1 to TRBJ2-1, with D possibly TRBD1 on 5 matching bases. The V end lost 6 bases, the J end lost 7 bases, and 11 bases lay between the germline ends. CDR1 and CDR2 from the germline V gene are SGHRS and YFSETQ. The CDR3 totals 12 residues. The CDR3 sequence: CASKTDSNEQFF. The CDR3 DNA reads as TGCGCCAGCAAAACCGACAGTAATGAGCAGTTCTTC.

The chain combines TRBV27 with TRBJ2-7, with TRBD1 matching 7 bases. V gave up 5 bases and J gave up 0 bases; unmatched junction bases: 10. Germline CDR1 reads MNHEY; CDR2 reads SMNVEV (reference sequence). The CDR3 totals 16 residues. CDR3 protein: CASSLDRPKPSYEQYF. CDR3 in DNA: TGTGCCAGCAGTCTGGACAGGCCAAAACCCTCCTACGAGCAGTACTTC.

In its sample, this clone was seen a few times. The chain employs TRBV6-5 and TRBJ1-2, with D maybe TRBD1 (5 bases). From germline, CDR1 is MNHEY and CDR2 SVGAGI. V dropped 7 bases and J dropped 8 bases, with 17 bases sitting between them. The CDR3 has 13 amino acids. The CDR3 protein is CASTIGASGGYTF. CDR3 coding DNA: TGTGCCAGCACTATAGGGGCCTCGGGCGGCTACACCTTC.

The chain recombines TRBV5-1 with TRBJ2-7; 8 bases are shared with TRBD1. Trimming removed 0 bases from V and 7 bases from J; junction bases left unmatched: 9. The CDR3 sequence is 15 residues long. The V gene's germline CDR1 is SGHRS and CDR2 YFSETQ. The CDR3 coding sequence is TGCGCCAGCAGCTTGGGACAGGGGCTGGTGGGGGAGCAGTACTTC. It specifies CASSLGQGLVGEQYF. Drawing the rest from reference TRBV5-1 and TRBJ2-7, the complete variable domain is KAGVTQTPRYLIKTRGQQVTLSCSPISGHRSVSWYQQTPGQGLQFLFEYFSETQRNKGNFPGRFSGRQFSNSRSEMNVSTLELGDSALYLCASSLGQGLVGEQYFGPGTRLTVT.

The chain combines TRBV4-1 with TRBJ2-2; TRBD2 matches at 8 bases. The CDR3 has 16 residues. CDR1 is MGHRA, CDR2 YSYEKL, per germline. The trim removed 4 bases at V and 5 bases at J, leaving 9 bases unmatched. CDR3 bases: TGCGCCAGCAGCCCGGCCCGGGGGGGAGTTACCGGGGAGCTGTTTTTT. Amino acids: CASSPARGGVTGELFF.

The gene calls are TRBV19 and TRBJ1-5, with TRBD1 matching 7 bases. The germline V gene has CDR1 LNHDA and CDR2 SQIVND (reference sequence). The trim removed 3 bases at V and 3 bases at J, leaving 5 bases unmatched. The CDR3 runs to 15 residues. CDR3 residues: CASSIFRGDNQPQHF. CDR3 DNA: TGTGCCAGTAGTATCTTCAGGGGGGACAATCAGCCCCAGCATTTT. The complete variable domain, with remaining parts taken from reference TRBV19 and TRBJ1-5, reads DGGITQSPKYLFRKEGQNVTLSCEQNLNHDAMYWYRQDPGQGLRLIYYSQIVNDFQKGDIAEGYSVSREKKESFPLTVTSAQKNPTAFYLCASSIFRGDNQPQHFGDGTRLSIL.

J is TRBJ1-2 and V is TRBV7-2, with a weak D call TRBD1 (6 bases). Per germline, CDR1 SGHTA and CDR2 FQGNSA. V lost 5 bases and J lost 0, with 19 bases in between. The CDR3 is made up of 17 amino acids. This chain's CDR3 is CASSPRGRGPTNYGYTF. Here the CDR3 DNA reads TGTGCCAGCAGCCCCCGGGGGCGGGGGCCCACTAACTATGGCTACACCTTC.

This clone was recorded a few times. The chain recombines TRBV7-8 with TRBJ1-5, with 10 positions matching TRBD1. The CDR3 sequence is 14 residues long. The germline V gene encodes CDR1 SGHVS and CDR2 FQNEAQ. Trimming took 5 bases from V and 7 from J; bases not matched to a gene: 5. The CDR3 here is CASSRDRGDQPQHF. CDR3 nucleotide sequence: TGTGCCAGCAGCCGGGACAGGGGAGACCAGCCCCAGCATTTT. The full variable domain, with the rest looked up from reference TRBV7-8 and TRBJ1-5, is GAGVSQSPRYKVAKRGQDVALRCDPISGHVSLFWYQQALGQGPEFLTYFQNEAQLDKSGLPSDRFFAERPEGSVSTLKIQRTQQEDSAVYLCASSRDRGDQPQHFGDGTRLSIL.

This rearrangement joins TRBV29-1 to TRBJ2-7, with 10 nucleotides matching TRBD2. The CDR3 length is 13 residues. The trim removed 4 bases at V and 7 bases at J, leaving 7 bases unmatched. The germline V gene encodes CDR1 SQVTM and CDR2 ANQGSEA. The CDR3 nucleotides are TGCAGCGTTGGGTTCCTAGCGGGAGATGAGCAGTACTTC. Translating it yields CSVGFLAGDEQYF.

The V call is TRBV30, the J call TRBJ2-5; D uncertain. The V end lost 2 bases, the J end lost 2 bases, and 9 bases lay between the germline ends. The CDR3 has 13 residues. The V gene's germline CDR1 is GTSNPN and CDR2 SVGIG (reference sequence). The DNA of the CDR3 is TGTGCCTGGAGTCTCGACAATCAAGAGACCCAGTACTTC. Protein: CAWSLDNQETQYF.

The rearrangement uses TRBV18 and TRBJ2-3; D is perhaps TRBD2 (5 bases). The CDR3 loop spans 16 amino acids. The germline CDR1 and CDR2 sequences are KGHSH and LQKENI. Between the trimmed V and J ends, which lost 2 bases and 6 bases, there was a span of 18 bases. CDR3 protein: CASSPYIYEGADTQYF. The CDR3 nucleotides are TGTGCCAGCTCACCATATATCTATGAGGGAGCGGATACGCAGTATTTT.

As for this clone: The same CDR3 can be traced to other DNA sequences in this sample. The V call is TRBV6-5, the J call TRBJ1-2, with a tentative D call TRBD1 (5 bases). V lost 5 bases and J 2 bases, leaving 9 bases between the germline ends. Germline V gene data show CDR1 as MNHEY and CDR2 as SVGAGI. The CDR3 has 13 amino acids. This chain's CDR3 is CASSRQGNYGYTF. The CDR3 DNA reads as TGTGCCAGCAGTCGGCAGGGAAACTATGGCTACACCTTC.

This clone has only one observation. This chain links TRBV18 with TRBJ1-1, with D possibly matching TRBD1 (5 bases). CDR1 and CDR2 (germline): KGHSH, LQKENI. V gave up 2 bases and J gave up 6 bases, with 28 bases separating them. The CDR3 spans 19 residues. CDR3 DNA sequence: TGTGCCAGCTCACCAGGAACCGTCGGTCGTGTAGGGGTTGGAGCTGAAGCTTTCTTT. Protein sequence: CASSPGTVGRVGVGAEAFF.

The V gene is TRBV5-5, the J gene TRBJ1-3; perhaps TRBD1 as D (6 bases). The length of the CDR3 is 17 residues. Germline CDR1 SGHKS, CDR2 YYEKEE (reference sequence). V was pared by 0 bases and J by 2 bases, with 15 bases between. The CDR3 DNA follows: TGTGCCAGCAGCTTGGAAACCAGGGGCATAGCTGGAAACACCATATATTTT. Its protein is CASSLETRGIAGNTIYF.

The gene calls are TRBV4-3 and TRBJ2-2; possible D gene TRBD1, 6 bases. Germline CDR1 reads LGHNA; CDR2 reads YSLEER. The germline V and J ends were trimmed by 3 bases and 6 bases, with 17 bases remaining between them. The CDR3 extends over 16 amino acids. For the CDR3, the DNA is TGCGCCAGCAGCCATCCCCGGGACAAGGTCTCCGGGGAGCTGTTTTTT. Its translation: CASSHPRDKVSGELFF.